These T cell receptor beta chains were read from a single sample in a study of regulatory T cells in long-lasting Graves disease. TCRdb processed the multiplex PCR reads anew with MiXCR; each CDR3 protein has one entry. This repertoire shows about 470,000 distinct CDR3 sequences, more than 13% found once; its top ten account for 15% to 20%. The same data also contributed to another study, on T cells in Graves' hyperthyroidism and ophthalmopathy.

Sequencing used peripheral blood mononuclear cells (PBMCs), obtained at new diagnosis, from a patient treated with antithyroid drugs. These TCRs come from a woman under 40 with Graves disease. Both conserved end residues are part of each CDR3. A D gene is named only where the DNA matches it firmly. Some rows mark clone size as missing; the rest say once, few, many or name a class of expanded clone.

many NA TRBJ2-5 TRBV4-2 CASSQELGETQYF TGTGCCAGCAGCCAAGAATTAGGAGAGACCCAGTACTTC
NA NA TRBJ2-2 TRBV5-4 CASSPASGNTGELFF TGTGCCAGCAGCCCCGCCAGTGGGAACACCGGGGAGCTGTTTTTT
many NA TRBJ2-1 TRBV24-1 CATSDMSAQTGEQFF TGTGCCACCAGTGATATGAGCGCCCAAACGGGGGAGCAGTTCTTC
many NA TRBJ1-5 TRBV12-3/TRBV12-4 CASSPLGVGSNQPQHF TGTGCCAGCAGCCCCCTGGGGGTGGGTAGCAATCAGCCCCAGCATTTT
many NA TRBJ1-2 TRBV27 CASTVQYGYTF TGTGCCAGCACTGTTCAATATGGCTACACCTTC
NA NA TRBJ1-6 TRBV20-1 CSASLGQGQSPLHF TGCAGTGCTAGTCTGGGGCAGGGGCAATCACCCCTCCACTTT
NA NA TRBJ1-1 TRBV24-1 CATSGSGENTEALF TGTGCCACCAGTGGGTCCGGGGAGAACACTGAAGCTCTCTTT
many NA TRBJ1-4 TRBV9 CASSVGHGNEKLFF TGTGCCAGCAGCGTGGGGCATGGTAATGAAAAACTGTTTTTT
few NA TRBJ2-1 TRBV6-5 CASSYSLPGLNEQFF TGTGCCAGCAGTTACTCGTTGCCGGGGCTGAATGAGCAGTTCTTC
NA TRBD2 TRBJ2-5 TRBV6-1 CASSDAAGGPETQYF TGTGCCAGCAGTGATGCAGCGGGAGGCCCAGAGACCCAGTACTTC
few NA TRBJ1-1 TRBV6-2/TRBV6-3 CASSYSIEAFF TGTGCCAGCAGTTACTCGATTGAAGCTTTCTTT
many NA TRBJ1-1 TRBV7-3 CASSLSPGTEAFF TGTGCCAGCAGCTTGAGCCCCGGCACTGAAGCTTTCTTT
many NA TRBJ1-1 TRBV20-1 CSARVSETGLAFF TGCAGTGCTAGAGTCTCGGAAACCGGGTTGGCTTTCTTT
many TRBD1 TRBJ1-2 TRBV30 CAWSGDRVSGYTF TGTGCCTGGAGTGGGGACAGGGTGAGCGGCTACACCTTC
many TRBD2 TRBJ2-7 TRBV12-3/TRBV12-4 CASSPTGSGYEQYF TGTGCCAGCAGTCCAACGGGTAGCGGGTACGAGCAGTACTTC
many NA TRBJ1-5 TRBV12-3/TRBV12-4 CASSSSTSVQPQHF TGTGCCAGCAGTTCCTCGACAAGTGTTCAGCCCCAGCATTTT